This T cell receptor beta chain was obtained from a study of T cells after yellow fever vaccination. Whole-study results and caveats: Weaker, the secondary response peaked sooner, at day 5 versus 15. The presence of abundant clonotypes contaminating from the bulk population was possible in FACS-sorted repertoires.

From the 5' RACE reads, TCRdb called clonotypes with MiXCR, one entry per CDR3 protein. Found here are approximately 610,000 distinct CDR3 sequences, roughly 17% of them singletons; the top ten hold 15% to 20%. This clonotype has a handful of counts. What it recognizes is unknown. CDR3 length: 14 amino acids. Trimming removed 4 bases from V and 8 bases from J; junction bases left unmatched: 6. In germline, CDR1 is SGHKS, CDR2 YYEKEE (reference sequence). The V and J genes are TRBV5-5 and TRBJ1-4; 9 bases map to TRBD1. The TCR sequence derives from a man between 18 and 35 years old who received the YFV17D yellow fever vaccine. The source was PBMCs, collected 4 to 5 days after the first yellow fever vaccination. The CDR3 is CASSKQGADEKLFF. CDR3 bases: TGTGCCAGCAGCAAACAGGGGGCTGACGAAAAACTGTTTTTT.